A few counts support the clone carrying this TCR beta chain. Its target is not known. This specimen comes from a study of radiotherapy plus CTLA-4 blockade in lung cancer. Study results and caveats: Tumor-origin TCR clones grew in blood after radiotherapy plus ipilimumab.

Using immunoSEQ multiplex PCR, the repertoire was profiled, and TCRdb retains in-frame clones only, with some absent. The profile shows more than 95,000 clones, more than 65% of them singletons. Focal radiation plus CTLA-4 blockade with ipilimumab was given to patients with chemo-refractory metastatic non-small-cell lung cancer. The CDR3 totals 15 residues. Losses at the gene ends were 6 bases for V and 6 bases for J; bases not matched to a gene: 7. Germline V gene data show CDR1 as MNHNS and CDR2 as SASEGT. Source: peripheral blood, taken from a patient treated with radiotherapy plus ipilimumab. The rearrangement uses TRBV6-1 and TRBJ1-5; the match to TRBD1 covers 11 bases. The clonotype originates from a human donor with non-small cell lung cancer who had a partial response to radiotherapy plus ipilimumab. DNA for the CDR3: TGTGCCAGCAGGCCTTGGGACAGGGGGGCTCAGCCCCAGCATTTT. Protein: CASRPWDRGAQPQHF.